This T cell receptor (beta chain) was found in a study of circulating CD8 cells and anti-PD-1 response in melanoma. Sorting of live CD3+CD8+TCRalphabeta+ cells by PD-1 and/or TIGIT gave four subsets. The QIAseq Immune Repertoire TCR panel built the libraries from roughly 16 ng of total RNA. TCRdb fed the reads into MiXCR, producing one record per CDR3 protein. Of under 550 distinct CDR3 sequences in the sample, 4.5% to 5.5% are singletons; the top ten hold around 36%. In its sample, this clonotype is medium-sized. At one boundary the junction diverges from the germline segment, which might be a read error. The CDR3 consists of 11 residues. Per germline, CDR1 MNHNS and CDR2 SASEGT.

This TCR derives from a human donor with melanoma. Sequenced material: CD8+ T cells from PBMCs, taken at baseline or after one month of anti-PD-1 therapy (not recorded which). The chain employs TRBV6-1 and TRBJ2-1, with 10 bases matching TRBD1. The CDR3 coding sequence is TGTGCCAGCAGTAAGACAGGGGGCGATTACTTC. Translating it yields CASSKTGGDYF.